The rows below give T cell receptor beta chains drawn from one sample of a study of shared clonotypes between healthy human individuals. Generated by immunoSEQ multiplex PCR, the TCRdb table keeps only in-frame clones and is missing some. The table records about 2.1 million clones, just over 90% of them present only once. Sequenced input: naive CD8+ T cells from PBMCs. The receptors here all came from a man aged 18 to 30 in good health. Some clones in this sample may be carry-over from other donors' samples. Both conserved end residues are part of each CDR3. The D gene is left open where the match is weak.

d_gene	j_gene	v_gene	CDR3aa	CDR3nt
-	TRBJ2-1	TRBV27	CASSRSQTYNEQFF	TGTGCCAGCAGTCGTTCGCAGACCTACAATGAGCAGTTCTTC
-	TRBJ2-1	TRBV6-5	CASRRRGFF	TGTGCCAGCAGACGGAGAGGATTCTTC
TRBD1	TRBJ2-5	TRBV4-3	CASSQGRRDRGRETQYF	TGCGCCAGCAGCCAAGGCCGACGGGACAGGGGGCGGGAGACCCAGTACTTC
TRBD1	TRBJ2-7	TRBV9	CASSVSGTGSVEQYF	TGTGCCAGCAGCGTCTCCGGGACAGGGTCAGTGGAGCAGTACTTC
-	TRBJ1-2	TRBV27	CASSLFPTTYGYTF	TGTGCCAGCAGTTTATTCCCGACAACCTATGGCTACACCTTC
TRBD1	TRBJ2-3	TRBV27	CASSFFGTGADTQYF	TGTGCCAGCAGTTTTTTTGGGACAGGGGCAGATACGCAGTATTTT
-	TRBJ1-1	TRBV12-5	CASGLGTVSEAFF	TGTGCTAGTGGTTTGGGCACAGTCTCTGAAGCTTTCTTT
-	TRBJ2-1	TRBV7-8	CASNSDSNEQFF	TGTGCCAGCAATAGTGACAGCAATGAGCAGTTCTTC
-	TRBJ1-1	TRBV27	CASSPPGWTEAFF	TGTGCCAGCAGTCCCCCGGGTTGGACTGAAGCTTTCTTT
-	TRBJ2-7	TRBV27	CASSFVGGSYEQYF	TGTGCCAGCAGTTTCGTTGGAGGCTCCTACGAGCAGTACTTC
-	TRBJ2-1	TRBV15	CATRGFGVTDNEQFF	TGTGCCACCAGGGGGTTTGGGGTTACGGACAATGAGCAGTTCTTC